This note documents a single T cell receptor beta chain sequence. The PCR used 60 Vbeta and 13 Jbeta primers. Per the study methods: Around 12 million of tens of millions of unique TCR beta chains were shared, per a later count. Some clones are missing from TCRdb's copy, which holds only in-frame ones; the method was immunoSEQ multiplex PCR. The V and J calls and the clone size are those of that table, but D and trimming were determined from the DNA. The profile shows tens of thousands of clones, roughly 78% of them singletons. These data belong to a study of cytomegalovirus exposure and HLA in healthy donors. V was cut by 1 base and J by 2 bases, with 13 bases left in between. Germline V gene data show CDR1 as KGHSH and CDR2 as LQKENI. The CDR3 loop spans 16 amino acids.

The origin of this receptor is a male donor in good health and CMV-seropositive. The chain has TRBV18 and TRBJ2-3, with D perhaps matching TRBD2 (6 bases). The sample taken for sequencing was PBMCs. CDR3 DNA: TGTGCCAGCTCACCACGTTGGGACTCAAACACAGATACGCAGTATTTT. It specifies CASSPRWDSNTDTQYF. The whole variable domain, remainder taken from reference TRBV18 and TRBJ2-3, is NAGVMQNPRHLVRRRGQEARLRCSPMKGHSHVYWYRQLPEEGLKFMVYLQKENIIDESGMPKERFSAEFPKEGPSILRIQQVVRGDSAAYFCASSPRWDSNTDTQYFGPGTRLTVL.